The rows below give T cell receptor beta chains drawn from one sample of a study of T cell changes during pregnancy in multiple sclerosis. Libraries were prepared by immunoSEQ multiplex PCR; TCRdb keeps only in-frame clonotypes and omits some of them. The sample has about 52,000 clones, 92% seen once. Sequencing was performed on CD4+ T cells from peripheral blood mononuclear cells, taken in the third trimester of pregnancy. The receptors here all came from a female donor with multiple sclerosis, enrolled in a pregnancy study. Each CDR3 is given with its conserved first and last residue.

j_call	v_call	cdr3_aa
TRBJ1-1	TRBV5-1	CASRVQGGGLNTEAFF
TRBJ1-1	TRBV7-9	CASSLAVSMRGQETEAFF
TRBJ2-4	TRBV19	CASSIKALGGNIQYF
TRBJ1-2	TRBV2	CANRQEFDYGYTF
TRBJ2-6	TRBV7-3	CASSIGTGYSGANVLTF
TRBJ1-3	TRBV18	CASSPRGRADSGNTIYF
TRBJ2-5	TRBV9	CASSVAKGNGETQYF
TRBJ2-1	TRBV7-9	CASSLGAVTSGVEDEQFF
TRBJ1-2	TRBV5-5	CASSPDFTVGYTF
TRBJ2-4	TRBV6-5	CASGRTGVDIQYF
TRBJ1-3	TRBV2	CASSRDRGRNTIYF
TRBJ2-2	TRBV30	CAWSVSRNTGELFF
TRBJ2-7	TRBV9	CASSVGAVPYEQYF
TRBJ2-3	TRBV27	CASSSYRSVNTDTQYF